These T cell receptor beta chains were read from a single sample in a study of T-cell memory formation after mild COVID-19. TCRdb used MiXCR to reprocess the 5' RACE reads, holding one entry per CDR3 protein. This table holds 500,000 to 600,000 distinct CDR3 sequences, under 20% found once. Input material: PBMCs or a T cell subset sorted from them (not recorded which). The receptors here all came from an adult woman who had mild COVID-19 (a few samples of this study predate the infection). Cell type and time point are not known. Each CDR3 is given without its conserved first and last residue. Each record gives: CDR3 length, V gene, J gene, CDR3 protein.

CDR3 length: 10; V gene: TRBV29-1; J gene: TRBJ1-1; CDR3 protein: SAVRGEAEAF
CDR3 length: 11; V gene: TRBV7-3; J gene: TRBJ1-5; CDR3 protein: ASSQGINQPQH
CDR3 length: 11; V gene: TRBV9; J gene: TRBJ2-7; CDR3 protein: ASTPGPSYEQY
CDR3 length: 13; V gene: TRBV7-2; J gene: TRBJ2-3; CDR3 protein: ASSLGRPRTDTQY
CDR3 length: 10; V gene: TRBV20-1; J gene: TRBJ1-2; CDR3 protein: SASQGSYGYT
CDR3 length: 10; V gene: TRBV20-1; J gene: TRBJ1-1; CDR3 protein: TSKTANTEAF
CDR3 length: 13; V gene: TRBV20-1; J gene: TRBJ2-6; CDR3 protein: SARDLGSGANVLT
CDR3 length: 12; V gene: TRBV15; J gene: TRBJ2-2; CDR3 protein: ATSRERVVGELF
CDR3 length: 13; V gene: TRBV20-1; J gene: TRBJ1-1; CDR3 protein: SARSLGQGWTEAF
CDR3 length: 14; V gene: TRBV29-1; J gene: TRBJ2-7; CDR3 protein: SARYSTGINSYEQY
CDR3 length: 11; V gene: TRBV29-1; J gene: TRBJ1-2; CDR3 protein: SVEDPTSNGYT
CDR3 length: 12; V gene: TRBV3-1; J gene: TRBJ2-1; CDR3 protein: ASCLLEANNEQF
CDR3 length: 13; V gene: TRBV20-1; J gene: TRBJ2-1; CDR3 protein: SARLTSGSMNEQF
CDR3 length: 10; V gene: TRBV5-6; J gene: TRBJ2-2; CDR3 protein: ASILDTGELF
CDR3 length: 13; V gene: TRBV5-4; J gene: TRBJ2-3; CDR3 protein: ASSLTGVTGDTQY
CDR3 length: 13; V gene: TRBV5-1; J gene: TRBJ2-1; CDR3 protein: ASSLATGGYSEQF
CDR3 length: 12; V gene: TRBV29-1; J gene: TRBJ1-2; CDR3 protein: SVGIGQGGYGYT
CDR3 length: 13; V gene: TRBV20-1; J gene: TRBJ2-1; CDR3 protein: SARDPSGRDNEQF
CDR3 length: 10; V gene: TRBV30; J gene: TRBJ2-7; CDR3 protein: AWIVSSYEQY
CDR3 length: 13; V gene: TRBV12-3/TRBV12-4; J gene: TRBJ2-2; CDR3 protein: ASNTGQANTGELF
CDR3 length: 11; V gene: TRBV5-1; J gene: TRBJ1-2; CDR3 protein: ASSPGELYGYT
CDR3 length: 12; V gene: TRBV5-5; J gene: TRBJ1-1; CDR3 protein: ASSLVGTSTEAF
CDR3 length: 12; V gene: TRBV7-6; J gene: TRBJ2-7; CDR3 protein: ASSIQGGGYEQY
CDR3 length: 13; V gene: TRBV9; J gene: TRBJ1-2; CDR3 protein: ASSLTSTGSYGYT
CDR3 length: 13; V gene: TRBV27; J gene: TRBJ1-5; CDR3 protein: ASSLWGGANQPQH
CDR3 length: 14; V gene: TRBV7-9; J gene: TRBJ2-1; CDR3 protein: ASSNPPGQGYNEQF
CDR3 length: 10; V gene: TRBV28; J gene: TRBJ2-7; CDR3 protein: ASRLGQGSFY
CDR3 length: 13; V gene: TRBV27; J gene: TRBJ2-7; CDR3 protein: ASSPRTSGRYEQY
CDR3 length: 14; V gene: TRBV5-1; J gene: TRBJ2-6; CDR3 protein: ASSSTGLSGANVLT
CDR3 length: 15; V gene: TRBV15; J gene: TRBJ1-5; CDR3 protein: ATSRGVAGVSNQPQH
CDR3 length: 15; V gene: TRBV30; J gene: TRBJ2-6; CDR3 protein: AWRILPGTSGANVLT
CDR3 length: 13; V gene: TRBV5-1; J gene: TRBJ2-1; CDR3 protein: ASSLAGDRYNEQF
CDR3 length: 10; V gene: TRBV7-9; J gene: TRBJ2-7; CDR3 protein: ASSWNGYEQY
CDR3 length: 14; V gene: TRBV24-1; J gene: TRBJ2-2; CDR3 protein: ATSDRTGAVTGELF
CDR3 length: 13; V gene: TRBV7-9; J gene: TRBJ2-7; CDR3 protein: ASSLGDQGYYEQY
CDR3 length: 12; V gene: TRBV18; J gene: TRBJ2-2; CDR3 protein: ASSGPNSAGELF
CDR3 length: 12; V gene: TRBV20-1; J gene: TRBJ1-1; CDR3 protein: SARGLTMNTEAF
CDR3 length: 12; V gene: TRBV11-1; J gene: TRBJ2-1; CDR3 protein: ASSLKGDVHEQF
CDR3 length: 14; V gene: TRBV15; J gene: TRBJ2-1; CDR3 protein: ATSRGGTSGNNEQF
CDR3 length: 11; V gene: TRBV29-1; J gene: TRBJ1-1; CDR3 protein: SVDRVMNTEAF
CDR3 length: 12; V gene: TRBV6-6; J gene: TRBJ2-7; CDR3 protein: ASSPSLADYEQY
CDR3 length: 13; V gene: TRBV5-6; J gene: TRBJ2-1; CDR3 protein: ASSSRLARDNEQF
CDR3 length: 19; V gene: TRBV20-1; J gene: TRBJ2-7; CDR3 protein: SASPRGGLAGGEKGGYEQY
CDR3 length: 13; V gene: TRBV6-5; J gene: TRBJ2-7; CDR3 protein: ASSSPDRGSYEQY
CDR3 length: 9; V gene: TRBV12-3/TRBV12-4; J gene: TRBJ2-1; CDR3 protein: ASSYYGEQF
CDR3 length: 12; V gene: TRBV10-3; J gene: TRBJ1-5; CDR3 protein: AISESVGNQPQH
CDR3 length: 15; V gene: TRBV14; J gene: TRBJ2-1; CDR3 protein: ASSQDLDRVRGNEQF
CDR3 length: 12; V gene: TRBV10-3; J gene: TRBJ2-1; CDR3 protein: AIRDSVGGNEQF
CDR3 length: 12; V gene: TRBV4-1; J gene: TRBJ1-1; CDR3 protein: ASSQSLTEREAF
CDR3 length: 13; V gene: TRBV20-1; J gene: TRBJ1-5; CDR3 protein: SARDPDSSNQPQH
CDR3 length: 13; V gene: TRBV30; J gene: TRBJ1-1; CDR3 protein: AWSTFWQGRPEAF
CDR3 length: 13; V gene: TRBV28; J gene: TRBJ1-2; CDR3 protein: ASSPARGLNYGYT
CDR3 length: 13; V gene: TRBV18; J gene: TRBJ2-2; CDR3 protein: ASSPPSSDTGELF
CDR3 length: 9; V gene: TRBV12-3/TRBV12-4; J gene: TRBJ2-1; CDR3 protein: ASSGGQFQF
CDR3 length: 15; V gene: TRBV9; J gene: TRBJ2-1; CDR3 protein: ASSVRPVPQGHNEQF
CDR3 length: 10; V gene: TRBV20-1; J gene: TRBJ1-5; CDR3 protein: SASPLNQPQH
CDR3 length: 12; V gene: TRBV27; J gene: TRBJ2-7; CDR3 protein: ASSLVRQGSEQY
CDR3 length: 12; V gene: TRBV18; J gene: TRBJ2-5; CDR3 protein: ASSPPVTQETQY
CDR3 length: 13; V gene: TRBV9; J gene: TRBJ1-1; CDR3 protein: ASSVDGGHDTEAF